These T cell receptor beta chains were read from a single sample in a study of blood T cell repertoires in COVID-19. TCRdb keeps only in-frame clones here, not all; method: immunoSEQ multiplex PCR. The table has 110,000 to 150,000 clones, approximately 80% seen once. The sequenced sample was peripheral blood. These TCRs come from a man aged 55 to 70 with active or convalescent COVID-19. The CDR3 runs from the conserved cysteine through the conserved F or W. D genes are given only for firm matches. Size values are once, few and many counts, or a class for expanded clones, and some rows have none.

D	J	V	size	DNA	CDR3
.	TRBJ2-4	TRBV19	.	TGTGCCAGTAGTATCCCGGGACGGGGGGCCAAAAACATTCAGTACTTC	CASSIPGRGAKNIQYF
.	TRBJ2-5	TRBV5-4	.	TGTGCCAGCAGCTTGTTTTCAGGGGAGACCCAGTACTTC	CASSLFSGETQYF
.	TRBJ2-7	TRBV5-5	.	TGTGCCAGCAGCTTCCCCACAGCCTACGAGCAGTACTTC	CASSFPTAYEQYF
.	TRBJ2-5	TRBV4-3	.	TGCGCCAGCAGCCCAGATGGGGGGGCGATCCTGGAGACCCAGTACTTC	CASSPDGGAILETQYF
.	TRBJ1-2	TRBV9	.	TGTGCCAGCAGCGTAATCTCTAGCTATGGCTACACCTTC	CASSVISSYGYTF
.	TRBJ1-2	TRBV7-9	.	TGTGCCAGCAGCTTAGAAGGAGCCGCTCTACATGGCTACACCTTC	CASSLEGAALHGYTF
.	TRBJ1-1	TRBV27	once	TGTGCCAGCAGTTTAGATTTGGGGGGAAGGAACACTGAAGCTTTCTTT	CASSLDLGGRNTEAFF
TRBD2	TRBJ2-4	TRBV6-2/TRBV6-3	.	TGTGCCAGCAGTTACGTGTTAGGGGCGGGGGGCGGAAACATTCAGTACTTC	CASSYVLGAGGGNIQYF
.	TRBJ2-3	TRBV7-2	.	TGTGCCAGCAGCTTAATGGCGGGTCGGAGCGCAGATACGCAGTATTTT	CASSLMAGRSADTQYF
TRBD1	TRBJ1-2	TRBV25-1	.	TGTGCCAGCAGTGAGAGCGAGGGTAGACAGGGGCGGCCCTATGGCTACACCTTC	CASSESEGRQGRPYGYTF
TRBD2	TRBJ2-2	TRBV5-4	.	TGTGCCAGCAGCCTGGGGGCGGGAGGGAACACCGGGGAGCTGTTTTTT	CASSLGAGGNTGELFF
TRBD1	TRBJ1-2	TRBV7-2	.	TGTGCCAGCAGCCCGCAGAGCTCCGGACAGGGGAATGGCTACACCTTC	CASSPQSSGQGNGYTF
.	TRBJ1-2	TRBV5-1	.	TGCGCCAGCAACCCGGGGGGAGGGTCTGCTGGCTACACCTTC	CASNPGGGSAGYTF
.	TRBJ1-4	TRBV7-2	.	TGTGCCAGCAGCTTAGCCGGGACACCGTACCTAAATGAAAAACTGTTTTTT	CASSLAGTPYLNEKLFF
.	TRBJ1-5	TRBV7-2	few	TGTGCCAGCAGCTTAGGCAGGGAACGCAGCAATCAGCCCCAGCATTTT	CASSLGRERSNQPQHF
.	TRBJ1-1	TRBV24-1	.	TGTGCCACCAGTGATACCGGGAGGCGGACTGAAGCTTTCTTT	CATSDTGRRTEAFF
TRBD2	TRBJ2-1	TRBV15	.	TGTGCCACCAGCAGGAGCGGGAACCTCTACAATGAGCAGTTCTTC	CATSRSGNLYNEQFF
.	TRBJ1-2	TRBV30	.	TGTGCCTGGAGTGTAGGCAGGGGAAATGGCTACACCTTC	CAWSVGRGNGYTF
.	TRBJ1-2	TRBV6-2/TRBV6-3	.	TGTGCCAGCAGTTACTCTCGCGGAGGAAACTATGGCTACACCTTC	CASSYSRGGNYGYTF
.	TRBJ1-1	TRBV3-1/TRBV3-2	.	TGTGCCAGCAGCCAAGCGCTGGGGCGCCGGTTGTCTGAAGCTTTCTTT	CASSQALGRRLSEAFF
.	TRBJ1-2	TRBV4-1	few	TGCGCCAGCAGCCAAGGGTACGGGGTAGTTATCTATGGCTACACCTTC	CASSQGYGVVIYGYTF
TRBD1	TRBJ1-1	TRBV29-1	.	TGCAGCGTTGCCGCAGGGGGCCGGACTGAAGCTTTCTTT	CSVAAGGRTEAFF
TRBD1	TRBJ1-2	TRBV7-8	.	TGTGCCAGCAGCTTAACCCGGACAGGGGAAGGCTACACCTTC	CASSLTRTGEGYTF
.	TRBJ1-6	TRBV11-2	few	TGTGCCAGCAGCTTAAACACGGGCTCCTATAATTCACCCCTCCACTTT	CASSLNTGSYNSPLHF
TRBD1	TRBJ2-2	TRBV5-4	.	TGTGCCAGCAGCCTAGTGGGGACAGTTGTCGGGGAGCTGTTTTTT	CASSLVGTVVGELFF
.	TRBJ1-5	TRBV19	few	TGTGCCAGTAGTATAGGGACAGTCCACAATCAGCCCCAGCATTTT	CASSIGTVHNQPQHF
.	TRBJ2-7	TRBV3-1/TRBV3-2	.	TGTGCCAGCAGCCAAGCACAGCTCTACGAGCAGTACTTC	CASSQAQLYEQYF
TRBD1	TRBJ1-3	TRBV6-5	.	TGTGCCAGCAGCCGGACAGGGTCCAGAAACACCATATATTTT	CASSRTGSRNTIYF
.	TRBJ1-1	TRBV6-6	.	TGTGCCAGCAGTTATGGGGGTTGGGGGAGGGGAGCTTTCTTT	CASSYGGWGRGAFF
TRBD1	TRBJ1-6	TRBV7-2	.	TGTGCCACCACAAGGGACAGCATTAATTCACCCCTCCACTTT	CATTRDSINSPLHF
TRBD1	TRBJ1-1	TRBV3-1/TRBV3-2	.	TGTGCCAGCAGCCAGGGACAGACATTGAACACTGAAGCTTTCTTT	CASSQGQTLNTEAFF
.	TRBJ2-7	TRBV2	.	TGTGCCAGCAGTGAAAGTCAGGCCTACGAGCAGTACTTC	CASSESQAYEQYF
.	TRBJ1-2	TRBV10-2	.	TGCGCCAGCAGTGAGTCGTTAGTAGACAGCTATGGCTACACCTTC	CASSESLVDSYGYTF
.	TRBJ2-2	TRBV7-6	.	TGTGCCAGCAGCGTCCACGAGGGTCGGACCGGGGAGCTGTTTTTT	CASSVHEGRTGELFF
.	TRBJ2-2	TRBV6-2/TRBV6-3	.	TGTGCCAGCAGTCTGGAGACGAGTGTCTACACCGGGGAGCTGTTTTTT	CASSLETSVYTGELFF
TRBD2	TRBJ2-1	TRBV10-3	.	TGTGCCATCAGTGAAGGGGTAGCGGGGGGTGCAGGGGATGAGCAGTTCTTC	CAISEGVAGGAGDEQFF
TRBD1	TRBJ1-3	TRBV10-2	few	TGCGCCAGCAGTGAGGCTAACAGGGGATATCTTTCTGGAAACACCATATATTTT	CASSEANRGYLSGNTIYF
.	TRBJ2-5	TRBV2	.	TGTGCCAGCAGTGACGGTTCGGGGGGCTCGGTCCAAGAGACCCAGTACTTC	CASSDGSGGSVQETQYF